This T cell receptor beta chain came from a study of CD8 T cells in ankylosing spondylitis. Germline CDR1 SGDLS, CDR2 YYNGEE. The length of the CDR3 is 16 residues. Trimming cost V 3 bases and J 2 bases; bases outside gene matches: 6. TCRdb reprocessed the 5' RACE reads via MiXCR and lists one record per CDR3 protein. The sample gives around 30,000 distinct CDR3 sequences, 5.3% of which show up once; around 1.8% is in the top ten. This clonotype was seen at least ten times. The sequence was collected from a female donor with ankylosing spondylitis or in good health (not recorded which). The sample was blood, either unsorted or a sorted T cell fraction (not recorded which). V is TRBV9 and J is TRBJ2-1; 9 positions match TRBD1. As DNA, the CDR3 is TGTGCCAGCAGCGAACTACAGGGGGCAACCTACAATGAGCAGTTCTTC. It is translated as CASSELQGATYNEQFF.